Following are 12 T cell receptor beta chains from one sample sequenced in a study of T-cell memory formation after mild COVID-19. TCRdb reprocessed the 5' RACE reads via MiXCR and lists one record per CDR3 protein. The table records over 300,000 distinct CDR3 sequences, under 25% of them present only once. Specimen: PBMCs or a T cell subset sorted from them (not recorded which). The source is a man between 18 and 29 years old who had mild COVID-19 (a few samples of this study predate the infection). Cell type and time point are not known.

The chain has TRBV5-1 and TRBJ2-2; D uncertain. CDR1 is SGHRS, CDR2 YFSETQ, per germline. V was cut by 0 bases and J by 7 bases, with 7 bases left in between. This CDR3 has 13 amino acids. The CDR3 DNA follows: TGCGCCAGCAGCTTGGATGTCGTCGGGGAGCTGTTTTTT. Translating it yields CASSLDVVGELFF. Full variable domain (outside the CDR3, taken from reference TRBV5-1 and TRBJ2-2): KAGVTQTPRYLIKTRGQQVTLSCSPISGHRSVSWYQQTPGQGLQFLFEYFSETQRNKGNFPGRFSGRQFSNSRSEMNVSTLELGDSALYLCASSLDVVGELFFGEGSRLTVL.

V and J are TRBV5-1 and TRBJ2-3; D uncertain. Germline V gene sequence: CDR1 SGHRS, CDR2 YFSETQ. V lost 4 bases, J lost 4 bases, and 7 bases lay in between. The CDR3 has 12 amino acids. The CDR3 coding sequence is TGCGCCAGCAGCAATAACGCAGATACGCAGTATTTT. It specifies CASSNNADTQYF.

At least ten counts were recorded for this clonotype. This chain links TRBV15 with TRBJ1-2; the D gene is possibly TRBD1 (5 bases). The CDR3 has 17 residues. CDR1 is LNHNV, CDR2 YYDKDF, per germline (reference sequence). The V end lost 0 bases, the J end lost 2 bases, and 16 bases lay between the germline ends. CDR3 bases: TGTGCCACCAGCAGAGATCACGGTTTGGCAGGGAACTATGGCTACACCTTC. It encodes CATSRDHGLAGNYGYTF.

The gene calls are TRBV27 and TRBJ2-7; D is perhaps TRBD2 (6 bases). V lost 8 bases, J lost 3 bases, and 17 bases lay in between. CDR3 length: 14 amino acids. Germline V gene sequence: CDR1 MNHEY, CDR2 SMNVEV (reference sequence). This CDR3 reads CASGPRGGFYEQYV. The CDR3 bases are TGTGCCAGCGGACCCCGGGGAGGATTCTACGAGCAGTACGTC.

This rearrangement joins TRBV3-1 to TRBJ2-1, with 9 positions matching TRBD1. J was trimmed by 4 bases and V by 1 base; bases with no gene match: 2. CDR1 is LGHDT, CDR2 YNNKEL, per germline (reference sequence). This CDR3 is built from 15 residues. In nucleotides, the CDR3 is TGTGCCAGCAGCCAAGCAGGGACAGGGTACAATGAGCAGTTCTTC. Amino acids: CASSQAGTGYNEQFF.

This chain joins TRBV5-1 and TRBJ2-3; D gene uncertain. V was clipped by 0 bases and J by 1 base, with 6 bases between them. Looked up from germline, CDR1 is SGHRS and CDR2 is YFSETQ. This CDR3 has 14 amino acids. This CDR3 is CASSLAKGTDTQYF. DNA for the CDR3: TGCGCCAGCAGCTTGGCCAAGGGCACAGATACGCAGTATTTT. Together with reference TRBV5-1 and TRBJ2-3, the CDR3 gives the full variable domain: KAGVTQTPRYLIKTRGQQVTLSCSPISGHRSVSWYQQTPGQGLQFLFEYFSETQRNKGNFPGRFSGRQFSNSRSEMNVSTLELGDSALYLCASSLAKGTDTQYFGPGTRLTVL.

Only a few counts were recorded for this clonotype. The V call is TRBV20-1, the J call TRBJ1-5, with D unresolved. The V end was cut by 4 bases, the J end by 0 bases, with 13 bases between. The V gene's germline CDR1 is DFQATT and CDR2 SNEGSKA (reference sequence). This CDR3 contains 15 residues. CDR3 DNA: TGCAGTGCTATTAGCCAGGTATATAGCAATCAGCCCCAGCATTTT. Translated: CSAISQVYSNQPQHF.

The chain has TRBV6-2 or TRBV6-3 and TRBJ2-5; D gene unclear. The germline V gene has CDR1 MNHEY and CDR2 SVGEGT. Deletions cut 7 bases from V and 4 bases from J, with 13 bases between. The CDR3 runs to 13 residues. CDR3 sequence (DNA): TGTGCCAGCACCCCCCAGGCGACAGAGACCCAGTACTTC. Translation gives CASTPQATETQYF.

This clonotype has more than one count but fewer than ten. The rearrangement uses TRBV7-2 and TRBJ1-1; D is unclear. Trimming removed 5 bases at V and 3 bases at J, with 13 bases between. Germline-derived CDR1 and CDR2 are SGHTA and FQGNSA. The CDR3 extends over 14 amino acids. The DNA of the CDR3 is TGTGCCAGCAGCGGAAGCCGGGCGGACACTGAAGCTTTCTTT. Amino acid sequence: CASSGSRADTEAFF.

The chain combines TRBV7-9 with TRBJ2-7; tentatively, D is TRBD1 (5 bases). The CDR3 loop spans 11 amino acids. V lost 2 bases and J lost 7, with 6 bases in between. Germline V gives CDR1 SEHNR, CDR2 FQNEAQ (reference sequence). CDR3 bases: TGTGCCAGCAGCTTACAGGGAGAGCAGTACGTC. Translating it yields CASSLQGEQYV.

The rearrangement uses TRBV9 and TRBJ2-3, with 8 bases lining up with TRBD2. The CDR3 is made up of 16 amino acids. After removal of 0 bases from V and 0 bases from J, the junction contained 3 bases not matched to a gene. Germline V gives CDR1 SGDLS, CDR2 YYNGEE. As DNA, the CDR3 is TGTGCCAGCAGCGTAGCTCCTAGCGGGAGCACAGATACGCAGTATTTT. Residues: CASSVAPSGSTDTQYF.

This clonotype was detected a few times. The chain links TRBV7-3 to TRBJ2-2; D not resolved. Trimming left V 6 bases short and J 1 base short, with 6 bases between. The CDR3 runs to 13 residues. Per germline, CDR1 SGHTA and CDR2 FQGTGA. The DNA for the CDR3 is TGTGCCAGCAGTCAGATGAACACCGGGGAGCTGTTTTTT. It translates to CASSQMNTGELFF.